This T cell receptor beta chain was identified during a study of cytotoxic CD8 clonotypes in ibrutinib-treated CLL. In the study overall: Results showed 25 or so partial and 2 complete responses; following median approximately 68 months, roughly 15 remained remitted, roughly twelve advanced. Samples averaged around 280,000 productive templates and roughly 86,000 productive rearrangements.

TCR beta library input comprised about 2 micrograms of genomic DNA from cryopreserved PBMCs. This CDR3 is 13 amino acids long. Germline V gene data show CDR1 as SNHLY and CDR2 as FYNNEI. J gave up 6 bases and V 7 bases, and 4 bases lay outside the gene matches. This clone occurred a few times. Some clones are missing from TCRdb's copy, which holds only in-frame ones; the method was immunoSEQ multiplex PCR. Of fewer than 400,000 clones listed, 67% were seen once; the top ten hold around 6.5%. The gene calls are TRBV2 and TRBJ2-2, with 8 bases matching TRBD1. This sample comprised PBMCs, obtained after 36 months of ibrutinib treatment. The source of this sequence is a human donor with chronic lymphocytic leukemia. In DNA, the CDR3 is TGTGCCAGCAAACAGGGGGTCGCCGGGGAGCTGTTTTTT. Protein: CASKQGVAGELFF.